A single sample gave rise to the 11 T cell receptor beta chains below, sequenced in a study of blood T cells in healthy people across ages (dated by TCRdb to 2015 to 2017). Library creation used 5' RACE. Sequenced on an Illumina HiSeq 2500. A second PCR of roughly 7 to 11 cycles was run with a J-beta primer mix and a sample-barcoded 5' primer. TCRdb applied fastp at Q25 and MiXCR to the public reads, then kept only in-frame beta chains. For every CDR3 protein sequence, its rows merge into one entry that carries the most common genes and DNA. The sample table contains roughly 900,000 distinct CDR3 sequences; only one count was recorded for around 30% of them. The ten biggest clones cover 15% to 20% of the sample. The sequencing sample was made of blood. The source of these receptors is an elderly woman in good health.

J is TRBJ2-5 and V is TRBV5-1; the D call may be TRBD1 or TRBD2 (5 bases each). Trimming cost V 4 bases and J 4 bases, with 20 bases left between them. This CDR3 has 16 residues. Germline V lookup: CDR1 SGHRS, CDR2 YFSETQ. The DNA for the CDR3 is TGCGCCAGCAGCCAAGAGTGGAGAGGGGCCGCAGAGACCCAGTACTTC. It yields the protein CASSQEWRGAAETQYF.

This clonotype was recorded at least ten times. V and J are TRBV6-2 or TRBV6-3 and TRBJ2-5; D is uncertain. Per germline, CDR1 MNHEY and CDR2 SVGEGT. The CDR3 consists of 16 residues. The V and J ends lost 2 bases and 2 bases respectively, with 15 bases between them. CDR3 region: CASSYGIRTAQETQYF. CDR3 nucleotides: TGTGCCAGCAGTTACGGTATAAGAACAGCTCAAGAGACCCAGTACTTC.

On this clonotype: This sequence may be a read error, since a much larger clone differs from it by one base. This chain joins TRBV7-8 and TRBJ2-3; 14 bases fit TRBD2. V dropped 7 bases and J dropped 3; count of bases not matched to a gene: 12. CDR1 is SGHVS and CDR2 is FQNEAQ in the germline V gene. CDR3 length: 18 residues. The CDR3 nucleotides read TGTGCCAGCAAGCCGGGACTAGCGGGGGTTACTAGAACAGATACGCAGTATTTT. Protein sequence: CASKPGLAGVTRTDTQYF.

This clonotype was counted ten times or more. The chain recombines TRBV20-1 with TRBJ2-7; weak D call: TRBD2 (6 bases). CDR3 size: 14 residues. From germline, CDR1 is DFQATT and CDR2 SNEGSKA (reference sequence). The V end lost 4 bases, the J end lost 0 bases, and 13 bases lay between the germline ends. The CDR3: CSATPGLSSYEQYF. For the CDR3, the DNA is TGCAGTGCTACCCCGGGACTGAGCTCCTACGAGCAGTACTTC.

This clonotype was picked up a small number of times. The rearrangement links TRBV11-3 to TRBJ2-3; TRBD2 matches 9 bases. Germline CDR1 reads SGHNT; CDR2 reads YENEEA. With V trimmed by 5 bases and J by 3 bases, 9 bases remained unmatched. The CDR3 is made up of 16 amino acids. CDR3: CASSIIAGATTDTQYF. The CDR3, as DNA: TGTGCCAGCAGCATAATAGCGGGAGCTACTACAGATACGCAGTATTTT.

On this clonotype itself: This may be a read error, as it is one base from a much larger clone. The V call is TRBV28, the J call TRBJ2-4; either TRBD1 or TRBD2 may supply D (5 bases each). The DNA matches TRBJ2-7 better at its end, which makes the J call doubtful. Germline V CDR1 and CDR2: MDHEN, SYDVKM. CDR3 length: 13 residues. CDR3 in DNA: TGTGCCAGCATGGGGGTAATAACCTACGAGCAGTACTTC. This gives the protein CASMGVITYEQYF.

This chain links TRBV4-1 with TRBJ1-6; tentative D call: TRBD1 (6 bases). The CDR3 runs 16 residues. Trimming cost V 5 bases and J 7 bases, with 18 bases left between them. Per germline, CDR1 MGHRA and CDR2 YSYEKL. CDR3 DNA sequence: TGCGCCAGCAGCTCTGAGGGCCTGGGACAAAATTCACCCCTCCACTTT. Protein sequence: CASSSEGLGQNSPLHF.

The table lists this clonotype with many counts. In DNA, the CDR3 is TGCAGTGCTAGTCGACAGGGTCGAAACTATGGCTACACCTTC. Its protein is CSASRQGRNYGYTF. The chain recombines TRBV20-1 with TRBJ1-2, with TRBD1 matching 7 bases. J gave up 2 bases and V 3 bases, and 6 bases lay outside the gene matches. The CDR3 extends over 14 amino acids. Per the germline V gene, CDR1 is DFQATT and CDR2 is SNEGSKA (reference sequence).

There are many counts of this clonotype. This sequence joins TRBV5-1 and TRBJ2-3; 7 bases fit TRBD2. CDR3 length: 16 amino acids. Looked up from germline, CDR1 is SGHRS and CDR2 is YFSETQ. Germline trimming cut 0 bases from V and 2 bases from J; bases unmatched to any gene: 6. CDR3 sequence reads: CASSLGLRGTTDTQYF. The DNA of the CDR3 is TGCGCCAGCAGCTTGGGTCTGCGGGGGACCACAGATACGCAGTATTTT.

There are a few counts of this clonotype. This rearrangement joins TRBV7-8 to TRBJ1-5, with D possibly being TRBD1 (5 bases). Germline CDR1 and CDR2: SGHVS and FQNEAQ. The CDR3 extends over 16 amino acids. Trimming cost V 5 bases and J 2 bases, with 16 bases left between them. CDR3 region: CASSKTGGRGNQPQHF. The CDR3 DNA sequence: TGTGCCAGCAGCAAAACAGGAGGTAGGGGCAATCAGCCCCAGCATTTT.

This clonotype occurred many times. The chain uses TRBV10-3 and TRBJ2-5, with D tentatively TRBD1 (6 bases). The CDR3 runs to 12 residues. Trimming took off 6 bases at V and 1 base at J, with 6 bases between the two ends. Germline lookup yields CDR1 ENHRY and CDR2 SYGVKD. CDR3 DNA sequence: TGTGCCATCAGGGGGGCCCAAGAGACCCAGTACTTC. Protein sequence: CAIRGAQETQYF.